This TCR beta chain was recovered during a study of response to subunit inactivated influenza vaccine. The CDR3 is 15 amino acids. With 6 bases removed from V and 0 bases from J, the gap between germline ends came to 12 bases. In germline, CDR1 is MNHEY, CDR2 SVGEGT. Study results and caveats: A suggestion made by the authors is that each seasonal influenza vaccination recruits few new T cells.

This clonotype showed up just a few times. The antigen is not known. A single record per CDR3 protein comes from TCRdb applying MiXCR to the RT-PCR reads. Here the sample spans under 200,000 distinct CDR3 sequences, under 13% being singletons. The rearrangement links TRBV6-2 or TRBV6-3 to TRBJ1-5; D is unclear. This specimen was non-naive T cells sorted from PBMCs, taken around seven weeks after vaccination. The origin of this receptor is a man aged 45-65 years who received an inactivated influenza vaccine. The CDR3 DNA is TGTGCCAGCAGAAAAGGAGGTTATAGCAATCAGCCCCAGCATTTT. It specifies CASRKGGYSNQPQHF.